Each of the 31 T cell receptor beta chains below was sequenced from the same sample in a study of cytomegalovirus exposure and HLA in healthy donors. Sequenced by immunoSEQ multiplex PCR; TCRdb stores in-frame clones only, minus some. The profile shows 200,000 to 250,000 clones, approximately 90% of them singletons. Sequencing used PBMCs. These receptors were taken from a woman in her late teens or twenties in good health and CMV-seronegative.

The CDR3 is CASSLAVYSNQPQHF. CDR3 in DNA: TGTGCCAGCAGCTTGGCTGTTTATAGCAATCAGCCCCAGCATTTT. This sequence joins TRBV5-6 and TRBJ1-5, with D unclear. Trimming left V 0 bases short and J 0 bases short, with 7 bases between. CDR1 SGHDT and CDR2 YYEEEE come from the germline V gene. The CDR3 has 15 amino acids.

The rearrangement links TRBV7-9 to TRBJ2-7; 7 bases are shared with TRBD1. The CDR3 totals 14 residues. The V segment lost 3 bases and the J segment 2 bases; nucleotides outside the gene matches: 4. The germline gives CDR1 SEHNR, CDR2 FQNEAQ (reference sequence). The CDR3 nucleotides are TGTGCCAGCAGCTTGGGGACAGCAGCCTACGAGCAGTACTTC. Its translation is CASSLGTAAYEQYF.

V gene TRBV9 combines with J gene TRBJ1-4; possibly TRBD1 for D (6 bases). Trimming removed 3 bases from V and 10 bases from J, with 16 bases in between. The CDR3 consists of 14 residues. CDR1 and CDR2 (germline): SGDLS, YYNGEE. CDR3 sequence (DNA): TGTGCCAGCAGCGCCGGTAGGGGGTCGGGAAAACTGTTTTTT. Translating gives CASSAGRGSGKLFF.

This chain connects TRBV6-5 to TRBJ1-2; TRBD1 aligns across 9 bases. Germline CDR1 MNHEY, CDR2 SVGAGI. V shed 4 bases, J shed 2 bases, and the junction held 5 bases outside the gene matches. The CDR3 contains 15 residues. The CDR3 nucleotides read TGTGCCAGCAGTTCGGGACAGGGAAGCAACTATGGCTACACCTTC. This codes for CASSSGQGSNYGYTF.

J is TRBJ2-3 and V is TRBV6-6, with a weak D call TRBD1 (5 bases). CDR3 length: 15 residues. The germline V gene has CDR1 MNHNY and CDR2 SVGAGI (reference sequence). V gave up 2 bases and J gave up 0 bases, with 9 bases separating them. The CDR3 DNA sequence: TGTGCCAGCAGTTACAGGGGTGCGAGCACAGATACGCAGTATTTT. Amino acid sequence: CASSYRGASTDTQYF.

The chain has TRBV29-1 and TRBJ2-1; TRBD1 matches at 12 bases. Germline V gene sequence: CDR1 SQVTM, CDR2 ANQGSEA. Trimming cost V 5 bases and J 15 bases; bases outside gene matches: 11. The CDR3 spans 13 residues. The CDR3 sequence: CSVRGTGGEAPFF. CDR3 in DNA: TGCAGCGTTCGTGGGACAGGGGGCGAGGCCCCGTTCTTC.

This clone was detected only once. The CDR3 coding sequence is TGTGCCAGCAGTGGACAGGAACCCGTTGGGTCCTACAATGAGCAGTTCTTC. This codes for CASSGQEPVGSYNEQFF. This chain joins TRBV2 and TRBJ2-1; D might be TRBD1 (6 bases). CDR3 length: 17 amino acids. V dropped 4 bases and J dropped 1 base, with 17 bases sitting between them. Germline CDR1 is SNHLY and CDR2 is FYNNEI. The full variable domain, with the rest looked up from reference TRBV2 and TRBJ2-1, is EPEVTQTPSHQVTQMGQEVILRCVPISNHLYFYWYRQILGQKVEFLVSFYNNEISEKSEIFDDQFSVERPDGSNFTLKIRSTKLEDSAMYFCASSGQEPVGSYNEQFFGPGTRLTVL.

This chain joins TRBV29-1 and TRBJ2-7, with 7 nucleotides matching TRBD1. The germline gives CDR1 SQVTM, CDR2 ANQGSEA. This CDR3 spans 13 amino acids. Trimming took 6 bases from V and 2 from J; bases not matched to a gene: 7. CDR3 nucleotide sequence: TGCAGCGTGGAGACAGGGTCCACCTACGAGCAGTACTTC. It codes for CSVETGSTYEQYF.

This chain connects TRBV29-1 to TRBJ1-1; D is uncertain. Looked up from germline, CDR1 is SQVTM and CDR2 is ANQGSEA. The CDR3 has 13 residues. The ends were cut back, 2 bases at V and 2 bases at J, with 9 bases in the middle. In DNA, the CDR3 is TGCAGCGTTGAAAGTGGAGTAAACACTGAAGCTTTCTTT. Residues: CSVESGVNTEAFF.

Only one count was recorded for this clone. The rearrangement uses TRBV30 and TRBJ2-1; TRBD1 matches 9 bases. From germline, CDR1 is GTSNPN and CDR2 SVGIG (reference sequence). The CDR3 spans 16 residues. The ends lost 4 bases at V and 7 bases at J; junction bases unmatched: 14. CDR3 nucleotides: TGTGCCTGGATTCCCTTCGGGACAGGGAATAGGAATGAGCAGTTCTTC. Its protein product is CAWIPFGTGNRNEQFF.

The genes are TRBV4-1 and TRBJ2-7; 8 nucleotides line up with TRBD1. Losses at the gene ends were 5 bases for V and 0 bases for J; bases not matched to a gene: 6. The CDR3 extends over 15 amino acids. CDR1 MGHRA and CDR2 YSYEKL come from the germline V gene. This CDR3 is CASSLRTGSSYEQYF. The DNA for the CDR3 is TGCGCCAGCAGCTTGCGGACAGGGAGCTCCTACGAGCAGTACTTC.

V usage is TRBV18 and J usage is TRBJ2-2; D is perhaps TRBD1 (5 bases). V lost 3 bases to trimming and J lost 6 bases, with 11 bases between them. Germline values: CDR1 KGHSH, CDR2 LQKENI. The CDR3 is 14 residues long. This chain's CDR3 is CASSPGSGSGELFF. The CDR3 DNA reads TGTGCCAGCTCACCGGGTTCAGGGTCCGGGGAGCTGTTTTTT.

The genes are TRBV27 and TRBJ2-7, with TRBD1 as a possible D gene (5 bases). This CDR3 contains 15 residues. Germline V gives CDR1 MNHEY, CDR2 SMNVEV (reference sequence). Trimming removed 5 bases at V and 2 bases at J, with 16 bases between. CDR3 coding DNA: TGTGCCAGCAGTGGACAAGAAGAAAGTGCCTACGAGCAGTACTTC. Amino acid sequence: CASSGQEESAYEQYF.

The chain is built from TRBV19 and TRBJ2-7; TRBD2 might be the D (5 bases). CDR3 length equals 15 residues. Per germline, CDR1 LNHDA and CDR2 SQIVND (reference sequence). V was shortened by 3 bases and J by 4 bases, with 16 bases between the two germline ends. The CDR3 DNA is TGTGCCAGTAGTATGCCGGGGTGGGGAGAATACGAGCAGTACTTC. Translated: CASSMPGWGEYEQYF.

The gene calls are TRBV2 and TRBJ2-5, with TRBD2 matching over 10 bases. The V gene end was trimmed by 3 bases and the J gene end by 5 bases; junction bases not matched to a gene: 9. The CDR3 spans 16 residues. Germline assignment: CDR1 SNHLY and CDR2 FYNNEI. In DNA, the CDR3 is TGTGCCAGCAGTGAGTCTCTAGCGGGAGAGTTGGAGACCCAGTACTTC. Translation: CASSESLAGELETQYF.

The V and J genes are TRBV28 and TRBJ1-6; D perhaps matches TRBD1 (5 bases). The germline CDR1 and CDR2 sequences are MDHEN and SYDVKM. CDR3 length: 15 amino acids. Trimming stripped 5 bases from V and 10 bases from J, with 18 bases between. CDR3 sequence: CASSPINRGRSPLHF. CDR3 sequence (DNA): TGTGCCAGCAGTCCGATCAATAGGGGAAGATCACCCCTCCACTTT.

This chain joins TRBV6-1 and TRBJ1-2; unclear D gene. The CDR3 extends over 14 amino acids. V shed 2 bases and J shed 0 bases, with 7 bases lying between them. The V gene's germline CDR1 is MNHNS and CDR2 SASEGT. CDR3 amino acids: CASSELPSNYGYTF. The CDR3 DNA follows: TGTGCCAGCAGTGAACTACCTTCTAACTATGGCTACACCTTC.

This chain joins TRBV2 and TRBJ2-5; 10 positions match TRBD1. In germline, CDR1 is SNHLY, CDR2 FYNNEI. The CDR3 is 15 amino acids. With 7 bases clipped from V and 5 bases from J, the junction kept 10 bases outside the gene matches. This CDR3 reads CASIPGQGIRETQYF. The CDR3 region has the DNA TGTGCCAGCATCCCGGGACAGGGGATAAGGGAGACCCAGTACTTC. The variable domain in full, completed from reference TRBV2 and TRBJ2-5, reads EPEVTQTPSHQVTQMGQEVILRCVPISNHLYFYWYRQILGQKVEFLVSFYNNEISEKSEIFDDQFSVERPDGSNFTLKIRSTKLEDSAMYFCASIPGQGIRETQYFGPGTRLLVL.

The rearrangement joins TRBV27 to TRBJ2-3, with D possibly matching TRBD1 (5 bases). V was cut by 5 bases and J by 5 bases, with 20 bases left in between. The CDR3 is made up of 16 amino acids. The germline V gene encodes CDR1 MNHEY and CDR2 SMNVEV (reference sequence). The CDR3 DNA follows: TGTGCCAGCAGTCCAAAGACAGTTAGTGCCGGAGATACGCAGTATTTT. It yields the protein CASSPKTVSAGDTQYF.

The V and J genes are TRBV7-3 and TRBJ2-3; 9 bases are a match to TRBD2. Looked up from germline, CDR1 is SGHTA and CDR2 is FQGTGA. The CDR3 is made up of 16 amino acids. With 4 bases clipped from V and 2 bases from J, the junction kept 7 bases outside the gene matches. CDR3 in amino acids: CASSSHSGRTTDTQYF. Written as DNA, the CDR3 is TGTGCCAGCAGCTCACATAGCGGGAGAACCACAGATACGCAGTATTTT.

The V gene is TRBV18, the J gene TRBJ1-2, with a weak D call TRBD1 (5 bases). The germline CDR1 and CDR2 sequences are KGHSH and LQKENI. V lost 3 bases and J 4 bases, leaving 9 bases between the germline ends. The CDR3 is 13 residues long. The CDR3 nucleotides are TGTGCCAGCTCACCGGGGGGGACCTATGGCTACACCTTC. It yields the protein CASSPGGTYGYTF. Based on the CDR3 plus reference TRBV18 and TRBJ1-2, the full variable domain is NAGVMQNPRHLVRRRGQEARLRCSPMKGHSHVYWYRQLPEEGLKFMVYLQKENIIDESGMPKERFSAEFPKEGPSILRIQQVVRGDSAAYFCASSPGGTYGYTFGSGTRLTVV.

Comment on this clone: Germline and junction disagree at one end, which may indicate a read error. This chain joins TRBV7-7 and TRBJ2-7; TRBD1 might be the D (5 bases). CDR3 length: 13 residues. In germline, CDR1 is SSHAT, CDR2 FNYEAQ (reference sequence). CDR3 nucleotides: TGTGCTAGCAGTCGTGACAGAACCTACGAGCAGTACTTC. Amino acids: CASSRDRTYEQYF. The complete variable domain, with remaining parts taken from reference TRBV7-7 and TRBJ2-7, reads GAGVSQSPRYKVTKRGQDVTLRCDPISSHATLYWYQQALGQGPEFLTYFNYEAQPDKSGLPSDRFSAERPEGSISTLTIQRTEQRDSAMYRCASSRDRTYEQYFGPGTRLTVT.

Only one count was recorded for this clone. The rearrangement joins TRBV10-3 to TRBJ1-2; TRBD1 aligns across 10 bases. CDR1 is ENHRY and CDR2 is SYGVKD in the germline V gene. V gave up 4 bases and J gave up 3 bases; unmatched junction bases: 2. The length of the CDR3 is 14 residues. This CDR3 reads CAISGGQGHYGYTF. CDR3 sequence (DNA): TGTGCCATCAGTGGGGGACAGGGGCACTATGGCTACACCTTC.

The gene calls are TRBV30 and TRBJ2-1, with 10 bases aligning to TRBD2. V shed 7 bases and J 7 bases; nucleotides not matched to a gene: 10. Per the germline V gene, CDR1 is GTSNPN and CDR2 is SVGIG (reference sequence). The CDR3 is 14 residues long. In DNA form, the CDR3 reads TGTGCCTTTAGCGGGGGGCGAGTTCAGAATGAGCAGTTCTTC. Its protein is CAFSGGRVQNEQFF.

A few counts support this clone. The chain is built from TRBV2 and TRBJ1-5, with TRBD1 identical over 8 bases. The junction had 8 bases not matched to a gene; V was cut back by 5 bases and J by 5 bases. The CDR3 runs to 15 residues. CDR1 SNHLY and CDR2 FYNNEI come from the germline V gene. The CDR3 DNA is TGTGCCAGCAGTCGCCCCCCAGGGGGCGATCAGCCCCAGCATTTT. It is translated as CASSRPPGGDQPQHF. Supplemented by reference TRBV2 and TRBJ1-5, the full variable domain reads EPEVTQTPSHQVTQMGQEVILRCVPISNHLYFYWYRQILGQKVEFLVSFYNNEISEKSEIFDDQFSVERPDGSNFTLKIRSTKLEDSAMYFCASSRPPGGDQPQHFGDGTRLSIL.

The chain employs TRBV6-5 and TRBJ2-7; 8 bases match TRBD1. Germline V gives CDR1 MNHEY, CDR2 SVGAGI. The CDR3 has 14 amino acids. V lost 4 bases, J lost 3 bases, and 5 bases stayed unmatched. CDR3 bases: TGTGCCAGCAGTTCCCCCGGGACAGGCTACGAGCAGTACTTC. Protein: CASSSPGTGYEQYF.

The chain uses TRBV7-6 and TRBJ1-1, with TRBD1 matching 7 bases. The germline V gene has CDR1 SGHVS and CDR2 FNYEAQ. The CDR3 sequence is 15 residues long. After removal of 5 bases from V and 3 bases from J, the junction contained 9 bases not matched to a gene. The CDR3 loop reads CASSPPTGKDTEAFF. The CDR3 DNA reads TGTGCCAGCAGCCCCCCGACAGGGAAGGACACTGAAGCTTTCTTT.

This chain uses TRBV6-1 with TRBJ1-1; D is unresolved. Germline-derived CDR1 and CDR2 are MNHNS and SASEGT. V lost 7 bases and J lost 11, with 14 bases in between. The CDR3 length is 11 residues. The CDR3 here is CASTNWGEAFF. CDR3 bases: TGTGCCAGCACCAACTGGGGAGAGGCTTTCTTT.

V and J are TRBV25-1 and TRBJ2-1; 7 bases match TRBD2. Per the germline V gene, CDR1 is MGHDK and CDR2 is SYGVNS. Trimming at V came to 5 bases and at J to 10 bases, leaving 2 bases not matched to a gene. This CDR3 is 11 amino acids long. CDR3 residues: CASSQLAEQFF. In DNA form, the CDR3 reads TGTGCCAGCAGTCAACTAGCGGAGCAGTTCTTC.

This clone was detected only once. V and J are TRBV5-6 and TRBJ1-4, with D tentatively TRBD1 (6 bases). Germline values: CDR1 SGHDT, CDR2 YYEEEE. CDR3 length: 16 residues. With 3 bases removed from V and 8 bases from J, the gap between germline ends came to 20 bases. The CDR3 reads CASSYLGQSEEEKLFF. For the CDR3, the DNA is TGTGCCAGCAGCTACCTAGGACAGTCCGAGGAGGAAAAACTGTTTTTT.

The J gene is TRBJ2-6, the V gene TRBV6-6, with a tentative D call TRBD1 (5 bases). Trimming left V 6 bases short and J 3 bases short, with 12 bases between. This CDR3 comprises 15 residues. CDR1 is MNHNY, CDR2 SVGAGI, per germline (reference sequence). DNA for the CDR3: TGTGCCAGCAGGAACAGGCCTCGTGGGGCCAACGTCCTGACTTTC. It is translated as CASRNRPRGANVLTF.